This is a list of T cell receptor beta chains from one sample in a study of blood T cell repertoires in COVID-19. Some clones are missing from TCRdb's copy, which holds only in-frame ones; the method was immunoSEQ multiplex PCR. The table has 250,000 to 400,000 clones, approximately 89% seen once; the top ten hold less than 6%. Sequencing was performed on PBMCs or T cells enriched from blood (not recorded which). These receptors came from a woman younger than 45 who had recovered from COVID-19. The CDR3 runs from the conserved cysteine through the conserved F or W. A D gene is named only where the DNA matches it firmly. Some rows mark clone size as missing; the rest say once, few, many or name a class of expanded clone.

TRBV2	-	TRBJ1-2	-	CASSADSWGFDGYTF	TGTGCCAGCAGTGCGGACAGCTGGGGGTTCGATGGCTACACCTTC
TRBV6-5	-	TRBJ1-2	-	CAIGHDNYGYTF	TGTGCCATCGGACACGATAACTATGGCTACACCTTC
TRBV15	-	TRBJ1-2	TRBD1	CATSSLGQYYGYTF	TGTGCCACCAGCAGTTTGGGACAGTACTATGGCTACACCTTC
TRBV5-6	-	TRBJ2-4	-	CASSRYAIAKNIQYF	TGTGCCAGCAGCCGTTATGCGATAGCCAAAAACATTCAGTACTTC
TRBV27	-	TRBJ1-6	-	CASGWSRGANSPLHF	TGTGCCAGCGGGTGGAGCAGGGGCGCGAATTCACCCCTCCACTTT
TRBV9	few	TRBJ2-5	TRBD1	CASSVEPGTEGTQYF	TGTGCCAGCAGCGTAGAGCCCGGGACAGAGGGGACCCAGTACTTC
TRBV5-1	-	TRBJ2-1	-	CASSLDVEEGEQFF	TGCGCCAGCAGCTTGGACGTAGAGGAGGGAGAGCAGTTCTTC
TRBV9	-	TRBJ2-1	TRBD1	CASSTRDRVNNEQFF	TGTGCCAGCAGCACTCGGGACAGGGTAAACAATGAGCAGTTCTTC
TRBV10-2	-	TRBJ2-5	TRBD2	CASSVAGGFQETQYF	TGCGCCAGCAGTGTTGCGGGGGGCTTCCAAGAGACCCAGTACTTC
TRBV5-1	-	TRBJ2-1	TRBD2	CASSIAGTSYNEQFF	TGCGCCAGCAGCATTGCCGGGACTAGCTACAATGAGCAGTTCTTC
TRBV12-3/TRBV12-4	-	TRBJ1-1	-	CASSDQTGTEAFF	TGTGCCAGCAGTGACCAGACGGGGACTGAAGCTTTCTTT
TRBV27	-	TRBJ1-2	-	CASTSAGAGTYGYTF	TGTGCCAGCACAAGCGCAGGGGCCGGTACCTATGGCTACACCTTC
TRBV11-2	-	TRBJ2-7	TRBD1	CASSTGTGVIYEQYF	TGTGCCAGCAGCACCGGGACAGGGGTAATCTACGAGCAGTACTTC
TRBV6-5	once	TRBJ2-7	-	CASRRGMDEQYF	TGTGCCAGCAGGCGGGGCATGGACGAGCAGTACTTC
TRBV4-1	-	TRBJ1-4	-	CASSHGRGENEKLFF	TGCGCCAGCAGCCACGGACGGGGGGAAAATGAAAAACTGTTTTTT
TRBV6-5	-	TRBJ1-2	TRBD1	CASSPGTAANYGYTF	TGTGCCAGCAGTCCCGGGACAGCCGCTAACTATGGCTACACCTTC
TRBV2	-	TRBJ1-1	-	CASSRGHLEAFF	TGTGCCAGCAGTAGGGGACACCTCGAAGCTTTCTTT
TRBV27	-	TRBJ2-5	TRBD2	CASVGTAGGQETQYF	TGTGCCAGCGTAGGGACAGCGGGGGGACAAGAGACCCAGTACTTC
TRBV19	-	TRBJ1-5	-	CASRSVMGDQPQHF	TGTGCCAGTAGATCCGTAATGGGAGACCAGCCCCAGCATTTT
TRBV6-5	-	TRBJ2-5	TRBD2	CASSVGGIRDQYF	TGTGCCAGCTCGGTGGGGGGGATTAGGGACCAGTACTTC
TRBV5-1	once	TRBJ1-1	-	CASSLAGDSEAFF	TGCGCCAGCAGCTTGGCCGGAGACTCTGAAGCTTTCTTT
TRBV5-1	-	TRBJ2-3	-	CASSPRVAERTDTQYF	TGCGCCAGCAGCCCCCGGGTCGCGGAGAGGACAGATACGCAGTATTTT
TRBV19	-	TRBJ1-1	-	CASYDTPRAFF	TGTGCCAGTTACGACACTCCTCGGGCTTTCTTT
TRBV3-1/TRBV3-2	once	TRBJ1-5	-	CASSQGGYSNQPQHF	TGTGCCAGCAGCCAAGGCGGTTATAGCAATCAGCCCCAGCATTTT
TRBV5-1	once	TRBJ1-4	-	CASPCDSSTNEKLFF	TGCGCCAGCCCTTGTGACAGTTCAACTAATGAAAAACTGTTTTTT
TRBV7-9	-	TRBJ2-2	-	CASSLSTGYGELFF	TGTGCCAGCAGCTTAAGTACGGGGTACGGGGAGCTGTTTTTT
TRBV28	-	TRBJ2-5	TRBD2	CASRGGLAYGETQYF	TGTGCCAGCAGAGGCGGACTAGCTTATGGGGAGACCCAGTACTTC
TRBV19	-	TRBJ1-1	-	CASSIRAGTEAFF	TGTGCCAGTAGTATCCGAGCGGGGACTGAAGCTTTCTTT
TRBV18	-	TRBJ1-1	TRBD1	CASSGQGGTEAFF	TGTGCCAGCTCAGGACAGGGAGGTACTGAAGCTTTCTTT